These T cell receptor beta chains were read from a single sample in a study of response to subunit inactivated influenza vaccine. TCRdb processed the RT-PCR reads anew with MiXCR; each CDR3 protein has one entry. This sample has 450,000 to 700,000 distinct CDR3 sequences, with 14% found just once. The source was PBMCs from blood, collected approximately 12 days after vaccination. All receptors derive from a man aged 50 to 60 who received an inactivated influenza vaccine. Each CDR3 is given with its conserved first and last residue. The D gene is left open where the match is weak. Only part of the rows carry a size: once, few, many, or a class if the clone is expanded.

D gene: NA
J gene: TRBJ2-2
clone size: NA
V gene: TRBV15
CDR3 DNA: TGTGCCACCAGCAGAGACAACAGGGGGGAGCTGTTTTTT
CDR3 protein: CATSRDNRGELFF

D gene: NA
J gene: TRBJ2-5
clone size: few
V gene: TRBV5-1
CDR3 DNA: TGCGCCAGCAGCTTGAACAGTATAGAGGAGACCCAGTACTTC
CDR3 protein: CASSLNSIEETQYF

D gene: TRBD2
J gene: TRBJ2-1
clone size: NA
V gene: TRBV20-1
CDR3 DNA: TGCAGTGCTAAGGAGCGGGAGTATTCGGTTGAGCAGTTCTTC
CDR3 protein: CSAKEREYSVEQFF

D gene: NA
J gene: TRBJ2-5
clone size: NA
V gene: TRBV19
CDR3 DNA: TGTGCCAGTAGTACTAGCGCCCGCCAAGAGACCCAGTACTTC
CDR3 protein: CASSTSARQETQYF

D gene: NA
J gene: TRBJ2-2
clone size: NA
V gene: TRBV7-9
CDR3 DNA: TGTGCCAGCAGGGCTGGGTACACCGGGGAGCTGTTTTTT
CDR3 protein: CASRAGYTGELFF

D gene: TRBD2
J gene: TRBJ2-7
clone size: few
V gene: TRBV4-1
CDR3 DNA: TGCGCCAGCAGCCAAGAGAGGGTCTGGACTAGCGGGAGAAGAGGACTAAACGAGCAGTACTTC
CDR3 protein: CASSQERVWTSGRRGLNEQYF

D gene: TRBD2
J gene: TRBJ2-1
clone size: few
V gene: TRBV11-2
CDR3 DNA: TGTGCCAGCAGCCTCGTATGGACTAGCGCCTACAATGAGCAGTTCTTC
CDR3 protein: CASSLVWTSAYNEQFF

D gene: NA
J gene: TRBJ1-5
clone size: few
V gene: TRBV2
CDR3 DNA: TGTGCCAGCAGTGAATATAGCAATCAGCCCCAGCATTTT
CDR3 protein: CASSEYSNQPQHF

D gene: TRBD1
J gene: TRBJ2-1
clone size: few
V gene: TRBV7-9
CDR3 DNA: TGTGCCAGCAGCTTAGAGCGGGCAGGGGGCAAGAATGAGCAGTTCTTC
CDR3 protein: CASSLERAGGKNEQFF

D gene: TRBD2
J gene: TRBJ2-1
clone size: few
V gene: TRBV15
CDR3 DNA: TGTGCCACCGGACTAGCGGGGTACAATGAGCAGTTCTTC
CDR3 protein: CATGLAGYNEQFF

D gene: NA
J gene: TRBJ2-7
clone size: NA
V gene: TRBV3-1
CDR3 DNA: TGTGCCAGCAGCCCGCTCGCGGGGGCCGCTCCAGAGCAGTACTTC
CDR3 protein: CASSPLAGAAPEQYF

D gene: NA
J gene: TRBJ1-5
clone size: many
V gene: TRBV7-2
CDR3 DNA: TGTGCCAGCAGCTTATATCCGGGAAGCAATCAGCCCCAGCATTTT
CDR3 protein: CASSLYPGSNQPQHF

D gene: NA
J gene: TRBJ2-3
clone size: many
V gene: TRBV10-3
CDR3 DNA: TGTGCCATCAGCTCAACAGGAACGCATACGCAGTATTTT
CDR3 protein: CAISSTGTHTQYF

D gene: NA
J gene: TRBJ2-1
clone size: NA
V gene: TRBV4-2
CDR3 DNA: TGTGCCAGCAGCCAAGATCTCAGGGTTAGGAATGAGCAGTTCTTC
CDR3 protein: CASSQDLRVRNEQFF

D gene: NA
J gene: TRBJ2-7
clone size: few
V gene: TRBV7-2
CDR3 DNA: TGTGCCAGCAGCTTAATGACTTTCCTGGACGAGCAGTACTTC
CDR3 protein: CASSLMTFLDEQYF

D gene: NA
J gene: TRBJ2-7
clone size: few
V gene: TRBV30
CDR3 DNA: TGTGCCTGGATACCGCTTCTTCCCCCCTACGAGCAGTACTTC
CDR3 protein: CAWIPLLPPYEQYF

D gene: NA
J gene: TRBJ2-7
clone size: few
V gene: TRBV9
CDR3 DNA: TGTGCCAGCAGCTTCGATGTCGAGCAGTACTTC
CDR3 protein: CASSFDVEQYF

D gene: NA
J gene: TRBJ2-1
clone size: few
V gene: TRBV6-1
CDR3 DNA: TGTGCCAGCAGTCGGACCCAATCTTGGGGCACAGATGAGCAGTTCTTC
CDR3 protein: CASSRTQSWGTDEQFF

D gene: NA
J gene: TRBJ1-3
clone size: NA
V gene: TRBV6-1
CDR3 DNA: TGTGCCAGCCGAGTCGGGAGCGGCTCTGGAAACACCATATATTTT
CDR3 protein: CASRVGSGSGNTIYF

D gene: TRBD2
J gene: TRBJ2-1
clone size: many
V gene: TRBV7-2
CDR3 DNA: TGTGCCAGCACCCTTCTCACCGCGACTAGCGGGTACAATGAGCAGTTCTTC
CDR3 protein: CASTLLTATSGYNEQFF

D gene: TRBD2
J gene: TRBJ2-1
clone size: NA
V gene: TRBV9
CDR3 DNA: TGTGCCAGCAGCGTAGCAAGCGGGAGGACCAATGAGCAGTTCTTC
CDR3 protein: CASSVASGRTNEQFF

D gene: TRBD1
J gene: TRBJ2-4
clone size: few
V gene: TRBV6-2/TRBV6-3
CDR3 DNA: TGTGCCAGCAGCGGACACGGGACAGGCAAAAACATTCAGTACTTC
CDR3 protein: CASSGHGTGKNIQYF

D gene: TRBD1
J gene: TRBJ2-5
clone size: NA
V gene: TRBV4-3
CDR3 DNA: TGCGCCAGCAGCCACGCAGGGGGAGAAGAGACCCAGTACTTC
CDR3 protein: CASSHAGGEETQYF

D gene: NA
J gene: TRBJ2-1
clone size: NA
V gene: TRBV4-2
CDR3 DNA: TGTGCCAGCAGCCTGAGCCACAACTCCTACAATGAGCAGTTCTTC
CDR3 protein: CASSLSHNSYNEQFF

D gene: NA
J gene: TRBJ1-1
clone size: NA
V gene: TRBV20-1
CDR3 DNA: TGCAGTGCCCCACAAGCTTTCTTT
CDR3 protein: CSAPQAFF

D gene: TRBD1
J gene: TRBJ2-7
clone size: few
V gene: TRBV7-2
CDR3 DNA: TGTGCCAGCAGCTTTACGCCGGGACAGCTAAGCGACGAGCAGTACTTC
CDR3 protein: CASSFTPGQLSDEQYF

D gene: NA
J gene: TRBJ2-2
clone size: NA
V gene: TRBV6-2/TRBV6-3
CDR3 DNA: TGTGCCAGCAGGCCAGGGTTGGGGAACACCGGGGAGCTGTTTTTT
CDR3 protein: CASRPGLGNTGELFF

D gene: NA
J gene: TRBJ1-1
clone size: few
V gene: TRBV29-1
CDR3 DNA: TGCAGCGTTGAAGATCAGCGGGGCACTGAAGCTTTCTTT
CDR3 protein: CSVEDQRGTEAFF

D gene: NA
J gene: TRBJ2-5
clone size: NA
V gene: TRBV27
CDR3 DNA: TGTGCCAGCAGCACCCTCCACGGGGAGACCCAGTACTTC
CDR3 protein: CASSTLHGETQYF

D gene: NA
J gene: TRBJ1-2
clone size: NA
V gene: TRBV9
CDR3 DNA: TGTGCCAGCAGCGGCCTGGGACGGGACTATGGCTACACCTTC
CDR3 protein: CASSGLGRDYGYTF

D gene: NA
J gene: TRBJ1-1
clone size: few
V gene: TRBV18
CDR3 DNA: TGTGCCAGCTCACCCGACGACAGTGAAGCTTTCTTT
CDR3 protein: CASSPDDSEAFF

D gene: NA
J gene: TRBJ2-7
clone size: few
V gene: TRBV28
CDR3 DNA: TGTGCCAGCAGCCCAGGGTACTGGAGCGAGCAGTACTTC
CDR3 protein: CASSPGYWSEQYF

D gene: NA
J gene: TRBJ2-2
clone size: few
V gene: TRBV14
CDR3 DNA: TGTGCCAGCAGCCAAAATGCCGGGGAGCTGTTTTTT
CDR3 protein: CASSQNAGELFF

D gene: NA
J gene: TRBJ2-5
clone size: NA
V gene: TRBV24-1
CDR3 DNA: TGTGCCACCAGTGATTATGACGGACAGAGGGTTGAGACCCAGTACTTC
CDR3 protein: CATSDYDGQRVETQYF

D gene: TRBD2
J gene: TRBJ2-3
clone size: few
V gene: TRBV9
CDR3 DNA: TGTGCCAGCAGTCGATGGGGGGGTATCGCCCTTGCAGATACGCAGTATTTT
CDR3 protein: CASSRWGGIALADTQYF

D gene: NA
J gene: TRBJ1-3
clone size: NA
V gene: TRBV30
CDR3 DNA: TGTGCCTGGAGCCGTGGAAGGGCGTCCGGAAACACCATATATTTT
CDR3 protein: CAWSRGRASGNTIYF

D gene: NA
J gene: TRBJ1-5
clone size: NA
V gene: TRBV20-1
CDR3 DNA: TGCAGTGCTAGAGCGACGGGGTACAATCAGCCCCAGCATTTT
CDR3 protein: CSARATGYNQPQHF

D gene: NA
J gene: TRBJ2-1
clone size: NA
V gene: TRBV14
CDR3 DNA: TGTGCCAGCAGCCAAGGTCCAGGGCCCAACTACAATGAGCAGTTCTTC
CDR3 protein: CASSQGPGPNYNEQFF

D gene: NA
J gene: TRBJ1-5
clone size: NA
V gene: TRBV20-1
CDR3 DNA: TGCAGTGTGGGGGAGGACAGCCGTCAGCCCCAGCATTTT
CDR3 protein: CSVGEDSRQPQHF

D gene: NA
J gene: TRBJ1-1
clone size: few
V gene: TRBV10-3
CDR3 DNA: TGTGCCATCAAAGATCTGGACACTGAAGCTTTCTTT
CDR3 protein: CAIKDLDTEAFF

D gene: TRBD1
J gene: TRBJ2-5
clone size: NA
V gene: TRBV11-2
CDR3 DNA: TGTGCCAGCAGCTTAGGAGGGACAGGAGTAGGTGAGACCCAGTACTTC
CDR3 protein: CASSLGGTGVGETQYF

D gene: NA
J gene: TRBJ2-2
clone size: few
V gene: TRBV5-6
CDR3 DNA: TGTGCCAGCAGCGGAGGGGGCGCTAGCACCGGGGAGCTGTTTTTT
CDR3 protein: CASSGGGASTGELFF

D gene: NA
J gene: TRBJ2-5
clone size: many
V gene: TRBV7-9
CDR3 DNA: TGTGCCAGCAGCTTAGATAGGACAGAAGAGACCCAGTACTTC
CDR3 protein: CASSLDRTEETQYF

D gene: NA
J gene: TRBJ2-1
clone size: NA
V gene: TRBV20-1
CDR3 DNA: TGCAGTGCTGAGAAAAGGCAAGATGAGCAGTTCTTC
CDR3 protein: CSAEKRQDEQFF

D gene: TRBD2
J gene: TRBJ2-1
clone size: many
V gene: TRBV20-1
CDR3 DNA: TGCAGTGCTAGAGATATACGGGAGGGCCGCAATGAGCAGTTCTTC
CDR3 protein: CSARDIREGRNEQFF

D gene: NA
J gene: TRBJ2-3
clone size: few
V gene: TRBV27
CDR3 DNA: TGTGCCAGCAGTTTTGTTGCGGCCCGGAGTACAGATACGCAGTATTTT
CDR3 protein: CASSFVAARSTDTQYF

D gene: TRBD2
J gene: TRBJ2-7
clone size: NA
V gene: TRBV20-1
CDR3 DNA: TGCAGTGCTAGGCCCGGGACTAGCGGGGGGGTCGACGAGCAGTACTTC
CDR3 protein: CSARPGTSGGVDEQYF

D gene: NA
J gene: TRBJ2-7
clone size: NA
V gene: TRBV5-1
CDR3 DNA: TGCGCCAGCAGCCTGGCGAACCCGTACTACGAGCAGTACTTC
CDR3 protein: CASSLANPYYEQYF

D gene: TRBD2
J gene: TRBJ2-1
clone size: NA
V gene: TRBV18
CDR3 DNA: TGTGCCAGCTCACCACCGGGACTAGCGGACAATGAGCAGTTCTTC
CDR3 protein: CASSPPGLADNEQFF

D gene: NA
J gene: TRBJ1-1
clone size: few
V gene: TRBV14
CDR3 DNA: TGTGCCAGCAGCCAAGTTTCGGGGTTGAACACTGAAGCTTTCTTT
CDR3 protein: CASSQVSGLNTEAFF

D gene: NA
J gene: TRBJ2-1
clone size: NA
V gene: TRBV6-6
CDR3 DNA: TGTGCCAGCAGTTACTCAGGACGGCAGTTCTTC
CDR3 protein: CASSYSGRQFF

D gene: NA
J gene: TRBJ1-5
clone size: few
V gene: TRBV9
CDR3 DNA: TGTGCCAGCAGCGTAGGTGCGGATGGCAATCAGCCCCAGCATTTT
CDR3 protein: CASSVGADGNQPQHF

D gene: TRBD1
J gene: TRBJ2-7
clone size: NA
V gene: TRBV11-2
CDR3 DNA: TGTGCCAGCAGCTTAAGTCTGACAGGGAGCTCCTACGAGCAGTACTTC
CDR3 protein: CASSLSLTGSSYEQYF

D gene: NA
J gene: TRBJ1-4
clone size: few
V gene: TRBV7-8
CDR3 DNA: TGTGCCAGCAGCCAAAGACTTCCGGAAAAACTGTTTTTT
CDR3 protein: CASSQRLPEKLFF

D gene: NA
J gene: TRBJ2-5
clone size: few
V gene: TRBV15
CDR3 DNA: TGTGCCACCAGCAGAGACAATTGGCAAGAGACCCAGTACTTC
CDR3 protein: CATSRDNWQETQYF